The rows below give T cell receptor beta chains drawn from one sample of a study of cytomegalovirus exposure and HLA in healthy donors. The assay was immunoSEQ multiplex PCR, and TCRdb's table has in-frame clones only and misses some. In the table there are around 130,000 clones, 75% to 90% of which are singletons. Specimen: PBMCs. Every receptor here comes from a woman under 40 in good health and CMV-seropositive. Each CDR3 is given with its conserved first and last residue. The D gene is left open where the match is weak. Clone size is not always given. Where it is, it says once, few, many or a class for expanded clones.

V gene	clone size	J gene	D gene	CDR3 DNA	CDR3 protein
TRBV6-1	.	TRBJ2-7	.	TGTGTCAGCAGTCTCCCGGGACTTTCCTACGAGCAGTACTTC	CVSSLPGLSYEQYF
TRBV5-1	.	TRBJ2-2	.	TGCGCCAGCAGCCCGACGTCGGGGTACGGGGAGCTGTTTTTT	CASSPTSGYGELFF
TRBV10-3	.	TRBJ2-1	TRBD1	TGTGCCATCATGGACAGGGGGATCCGGAATGAGCAGTTCTTC	CAIMDRGIRNEQFF
TRBV30	.	TRBJ1-6	.	TGTGCCTGGAGTGTAATGCGGTATAATTCGCCCCTCCACTTT	CAWSVMRYNSPLHF
TRBV5-5	.	TRBJ2-1	.	TGTGCCAGCATCCACAGCCTTGAGCAGTTCTTC	CASIHSLEQFF
TRBV9	once	TRBJ1-4	.	TGTGCCAGCAGCGCCTCCGTCGGGGGAGGATATGAAAAACTGTTTTTT	CASSASVGGGYEKLFF
TRBV30	once	TRBJ1-6	.	TGTGCCTGGAGCCAGGGGAGAAATTCACCCCTCCACTTT	CAWSQGRNSPLHF
TRBV5-8	.	TRBJ2-7	TRBD2	TGTGCCAGCAGCGCGGGGGGGGGAAGCGAGCAGTACTTC	CASSAGGGSEQYF
TRBV5-1	.	TRBJ2-7	TRBD1	TGCGCCAGCAGCTTCGGGACAGGCAACTCCTACGAGCAGTACTTC	CASSFGTGNSYEQYF
TRBV6-6	.	TRBJ1-2	TRBD1	TGTGCCAGCAGTCTTCTGTTCGGGACAGATAACTATGGCTACACCTTC	CASSLLFGTDNYGYTF
TRBV9	.	TRBJ2-3	.	TGTGCCAGCAGCGTAGAGGGGTTGGGCACAGATACGCAGTATTTT	CASSVEGLGTDTQYF
TRBV6-5	.	TRBJ2-2	.	TGTGCCAGCAGTTACGGCTCCGCGAACACCGGGGAGCTGTTTTTT	CASSYGSANTGELFF
TRBV9	.	TRBJ2-7	TRBD1	TGTGCCAGCAGCAAAGGACAGGCCTACGAGCAGTACTTC	CASSKGQAYEQYF
TRBV6-1	.	TRBJ1-1	.	TGTGCCAGCAGTGGGCAAACAGGGAAGACTGAAGCTTTCTTT	CASSGQTGKTEAFF
TRBV5-4	.	TRBJ2-5	.	TGTGCCAGCAGCTTGGCCCTACCGAACAGGGAGCAAGAGACCCAGTACTTC	CASSLALPNREQETQYF
TRBV5-4	.	TRBJ1-1	TRBD1	TGTGCCAGCAGCCCAGGACAGGGCGCTGAAGCTTTCTTT	CASSPGQGAEAFF
TRBV28	.	TRBJ1-5	.	TGTGCCAGCAGTCCTTTGAGGGGGGGCTGGCAGCCCCAGCATTTT	CASSPLRGGWQPQHF
TRBV2	.	TRBJ2-4	TRBD1	TGTGCCAGCAGTGAGGACAGGGGTGGAGACATTCAGTACTTC	CASSEDRGGDIQYF
TRBV30	.	TRBJ2-5	.	TGTGCCTGGAGGAGACAGGCCGGCAGGGAGACCCAGTACTTC	CAWRRQAGRETQYF
TRBV7-9	.	TRBJ1-2	TRBD1	TGTGCCAGCAGCGATGCAGACAGGGACTACACCTTC	CASSDADRDYTF
TRBV9	.	TRBJ1-6	.	TGTGCCAGCACCCCCGGGGGAAGCTCCTATAATTCACCCCTCCACTTT	CASTPGGSSYNSPLHF
TRBV7-2	.	TRBJ1-2	.	TGTGCCAGCAGCTTCGGGTCCAGCTATGGCTACACCTTC	CASSFGSSYGYTF
TRBV18	.	TRBJ2-1	.	TGTGCCAGCTCACCGGGGATGGAGGGTGAGCAGTTCTTC	CASSPGMEGEQFF
TRBV15	.	TRBJ2-7	.	TGTGCCACCAGCAGAGATAGCTCCTACGAGCAGTACTTC	CATSRDSSYEQYF
TRBV6-1	.	TRBJ2-7	TRBD1	TGTGCCAGCACCCGGGACAGTGCCTACGAGCAGTACTTC	CASTRDSAYEQYF
TRBV5-1	.	TRBJ2-5	.	TGCGCCAGCAGCACCCTCCCCGGGGGCCAAGAGACCCAGTACTTC	CASSTLPGGQETQYF
TRBV5-8	once	TRBJ2-1	TRBD1	TGTGCCAGCAGCCTCTACAGGGGGCAGGTATACAATGAGCAGTTCTTC	CASSLYRGQVYNEQFF
TRBV4-1	once	TRBJ1-5	.	TGCGCCAGCAGCCAAGGGAGGAATCAGCCCCAGCATTTT	CASSQGRNQPQHF
TRBV4-2	.	TRBJ2-3	TRBD2	TGTGCCAGCAGCCAAGAAAGTACTAGCGGGGGAGCAGATACGCAGTATTTT	CASSQESTSGGADTQYF
TRBV6-4	.	TRBJ2-1	.	TGTGCCAGCAGTGAGGATTACAGTCCATCCTACAATGAGCAGTTCTTC	CASSEDYSPSYNEQFF
TRBV6-6	few	TRBJ2-7	.	TGTGCCAGCAGTTACTCTGGCCAGGGGGGCTACGAGCAGTACTTC	CASSYSGQGGYEQYF
TRBV5-6	.	TRBJ2-7	.	TGTGCCAGCAGCTTGGGCCCCGGAGGTCCGTCGGGCGAGCAGTACTTC	CASSLGPGGPSGEQYF
TRBV6-1	.	TRBJ1-6	.	TGTGCCAGCAGTGAGGGGGGTAGCTCACCCCTCCACTTT	CASSEGGSSPLHF
TRBV25-1	.	TRBJ2-7	.	TGTGCCAGCAGCCCGATAAGGGGTGAGCAGTACTTC	CASSPIRGEQYF
TRBV5-1	.	TRBJ1-3	.	TGCGCCAGCAGCTTAATCCCGGACAGCTCTGGAAACACCATATATTTT	CASSLIPDSSGNTIYF
TRBV5-1	.	TRBJ2-5	.	TGCGCCAGCAGCTTTGGTAACTGGCAAGAGACCCAGTACTTC	CASSFGNWQETQYF
TRBV5-4	.	TRBJ2-6	TRBD1	TGTGCCAGCAGCACCGGACAGGACACCTACTCTGGGGCCAACGTCCTGACTTTC	CASSTGQDTYSGANVLTF
TRBV28	.	TRBJ1-6	.	TGTGCCAGCAGTTTGCGCGGCCAGGGGAATTCACCCCTCCACTTT	CASSLRGQGNSPLHF
TRBV6-7	once	TRBJ2-7	TRBD2	TGTGCCTGGGACTATCCCTACGAGCAGTACTTC	CAWDYPYEQYF
TRBV30	.	TRBJ2-2	TRBD2	TGTGCCTGGAGTGTTAGGACTAGCGGTTCCGGGGAGCTGTTTTTT	CAWSVRTSGSGELFF
TRBV5-1	.	TRBJ2-1	.	TGCGCCAGCACTCCTCAGGGGAGCTCCTACAATGAGCAGTTCTTC	CASTPQGSSYNEQFF
TRBV9	.	TRBJ2-3	TRBD2	TGTGCCAGCAGCGTAGGGACTAGCGGGGGGGGAGATACGCAGTATTTT	CASSVGTSGGGDTQYF
TRBV7-3	.	TRBJ2-2	.	TGTGCCAGCAGCTCCCGGACTCTCTCAACGGGGGAGCTGTTTTTT	CASSSRTLSTGELFF
TRBV6-5	.	TRBJ2-7	.	TGTGCCAGCAGTTACGGCGGCTCCTACGAGCAGTACTTC	CASSYGGSYEQYF
TRBV9	.	TRBJ2-1	.	TGTGCCAGCAGCCCGCGGGGCGGGTTGGACAATGAGCAGTTCTTC	CASSPRGGLDNEQFF
TRBV5-1	few	TRBJ1-2	TRBD1	TGCGCCAGCAGCTTGGGACAGGGGGATGGCTACACCTTC	CASSLGQGDGYTF